This section outlines one T cell receptor (beta chain) sequence together with its context. Uncontrolled infection, other autoimmune disease, pregnancy or lactation barred patients from enrollment. Using RNA transcripts as the source, TCR beta CDR3 regions were amplified. The study used the HTBI primer set for a first-round RT-PCR of the TCR CDR3. Using its own MiXCR run on the multiplex PCR reads, TCRdb lists one record per CDR3 protein. The data hold 500,000 to 600,000 distinct CDR3 sequences, with around 42% observed a single time. These data originate in a study of T cells in Graves' hyperthyroidism and ophthalmopathy. The sequence was obtained from a woman aged 18-29 years with Graves' hyperthyroidism. Input material: peripheral blood or thyroid tissue (not recorded which).

DNA for the CDR3: TGTGCCAGTAGTACTCCCAGGGGAATAAATGAAAAACTGTTTTTT. Amino acids: CASSTPRGINEKLFF. The rearrangement links TRBV19 to TRBJ1-4, with D possibly matching TRBD1 (6 bases). Germline values: CDR1 LNHDA, CDR2 SQIVND (reference sequence). CDR3 length: 15 residues. Trimming shortened V by 4 bases and J by 5 bases, and 14 bases separated the two germline ends.